This TCR beta chain was sequenced in a study of T cell responses to AZD1222 COVID-19 vaccine. Findings and caveats of the study: Clonal diversity was possibly underestimated; the donors were predominantly white British and more often female.

V lost 6 bases and J 5 bases, leaving 22 bases between the germline ends. From germline, CDR1 is SNHLY and CDR2 FYNNEI. The CDR3 consists of 17 residues. Comment on this clone: Its matching antigen is unknown.

The method was immunoSEQ multiplex PCR; TCRdb's version includes in-frame clones alone and lacks a portion of them. In the table there are 45,000 to 55,000 clones, under 85% of which are singletons. The TCR was taken from an adult in good health. Here the sequenced sample was peripheral blood, taken on day 0 of MenACWY control vaccination. The V gene is TRBV2, the J gene TRBJ1-4; D is perhaps TRBD1 (6 bases). CDR3 DNA sequence: TGTGCCAGCAGGGACCTAACTTCCGGGACACCCAATGAAAAACTGTTTTTT. Amino acids: CASRDLTSGTPNEKLFF.